One sample yielded the 2 T cell receptor beta chains listed below, sequenced in a study of control samples from healthy donors and cancer patients. The method was immunoSEQ multiplex PCR; TCRdb's version includes in-frame clones alone and lacks a portion of them. This sample yields some 150,000 clones, of which over 90% are seen a single time; 2% to 2.5% belongs to the top ten. The sequenced sample was blood. These receptors all stem from a man aged 45 to 65 in good health.

This sequence joins TRBV27 and TRBJ2-5, with D possibly TRBD2 on 6 matching bases. The CDR3 extends over 14 amino acids. The germline CDR1 and CDR2 sequences are MNHEY and SMNVEV (reference sequence). Trimming removed 4 bases at V and 5 bases at J, with 14 bases between. The CDR3 nucleotides read TGTGCCAGCAGTTCGGGACTTCCTGCGGAGACCCAGTACTTC. Translation gives CASSSGLPAETQYF.

The rearrangement uses TRBV18 and TRBJ1-2, with D unresolved. The CDR3 consists of 13 residues. V lost 3 bases and J lost 8, with 13 bases in between. Germline assignment: CDR1 KGHSH and CDR2 LQKENI. CDR3 loop: CASSPRTESGYTF. The DNA for the CDR3 is TGTGCCAGCTCACCGAGAACGGAATCAGGCTACACCTTC. The variable domain in full, with the rest retrieved from reference TRBV18 and TRBJ1-2, is NAGVMQNPRHLVRRRGQEARLRCSPMKGHSHVYWYRQLPEEGLKFMVYLQKENIIDESGMPKERFSAEFPKEGPSILRIQQVVRGDSAAYFCASSPRTESGYTFGSGTRLTVV.